The clone carrying this TCR beta chain was picked up one time. Its target is not known. The data are from a study of Tregs in tolerant kidney transplant recipients. General study findings and limits: Biological reproducibility was not directly addressed, but technical replication error appeared minimal.

The germline V gene has CDR1 SGHTS and CDR2 YDEGEE. V shed 0 bases and J 0 bases; nucleotides not matched to a gene: 2. The CDR3 spans 16 residues. Thawed PBMCs were FACS-sorted into unstimulated CD4+CD25+CD127- regulatory T cells, CD4+CD25- non-regulatory cells, CD4 and CD8 cells. Data came from immunoSEQ multiplex PCR; TCRdb stores just in-frame clones and leaves some out. The repertoire holds some 110,000 clones, with roughly nine tenths as singletons. This sequence originates from a human donor in good health. Material for sequencing was CD4+ T cells from blood. The rearrangement links TRBV5-8 to TRBJ2-1; 8 positions match TRBD2. In DNA, the CDR3 is TGTGCCAGCAGCTTGGGGACTAGCAGCTCCTACAATGAGCAGTTCTTC. Translation gives CASSLGTSSSYNEQFF.